These 31 T cell receptor beta chains share one sample of origin, sequenced in a study of post-analysis software for immune sequencing data. General observations from the study: Five TRBV segments, including TRBV5-6, TRBV5-1 and TRBV20-1, were more frequent in patients than controls.

These receptors' antigens are unknown. TCR beta cDNA libraries included unique molecular identifiers. TCRdb re-derived calls from the PCR reads in MiXCR, one entry per CDR3 protein. The repertoire holds around 700,000 distinct CDR3 sequences, with around 64% as singletons. Sequencing was done on a sample of blood. These receptors came from a girl aged 2 to 10 with multiple sclerosis.

The rearrangement uses TRBV5-1 and TRBJ2-1; D remains unclear. The CDR3 has 15 residues. CDR1 and CDR2 from the germline V gene are SGHRS and YFSETQ. Between the trimmed V and J ends, which lost 0 bases and 4 bases, there was a span of 11 bases. The CDR3 reads CASSLEGEAYNEQFF. CDR3 DNA: TGCGCCAGCAGCTTGGAAGGAGAAGCATACAATGAGCAGTTCTTC.

The V and J genes are TRBV5-6 and TRBJ1-2, with 8 nucleotides matching TRBD1. V gave up 2 bases and J gave up 3 bases; unmatched junction bases: 3. The CDR3 spans 14 residues. From germline, CDR1 is SGHDT and CDR2 YYEEEE. The CDR3 spells CASSFRDRHYGYTF. The CDR3 DNA sequence: TGTGCCAGCAGCTTCCGGGACAGGCACTATGGCTACACCTTC.

V gene TRBV27 combines with J gene TRBJ2-1; 9 bases line up with TRBD2. The junction had 15 bases not matched to a gene; V was cut back by 8 bases and J by 7 bases. CDR3 length: 16 amino acids. CDR1 MNHEY and CDR2 SMNVEV come from the germline V gene (reference sequence). The chain's CDR3 is CASSLRAGGFGNEQFF. In nucleotides, the CDR3 is TGTGCCAGCTCACTGAGGGCGGGGGGGTTTGGTAATGAGCAGTTCTTC.

V gene TRBV6-6 combines with J gene TRBJ2-1; TRBD1 might be the D (5 bases). The germline V and J ends were trimmed by 7 bases and 4 bases, with 11 bases remaining between them. The CDR3 runs 13 residues. CDR1 and CDR2 (germline): MNHNY, SVGAGI (reference sequence). The DNA for the CDR3 is TGTGCCAGCACCCAGACAGCTTACAATGAGCAGTTCTTC. Translation: CASTQTAYNEQFF.

J is TRBJ1-2 and V is TRBV20-1, with TRBD1 matching 7 bases. The CDR3 is 17 residues long. V gave up 0 bases and J gave up 0 bases; unmatched junction bases: 10. The germline gives CDR1 DFQATT, CDR2 SNEGSKA (reference sequence). For the CDR3, the DNA is TGCAGTGCTAGAGATGGGGACAGCCCGAATTCTAACTATGGCTACACCTTC. Protein sequence: CSARDGDSPNSNYGYTF.

The gene calls are TRBV11-2 and TRBJ2-4, with unresolved D. Germline lookup yields CDR1 SGHAT and CDR2 FQNNGV. This CDR3 is built from 16 residues. V was cut by 4 bases and J by 1 base, with 14 bases left in between. CDR3: CASSSEPLRAKNIQYF. In DNA, the CDR3 is TGTGCCAGCAGCTCCGAACCCCTTCGGGCCAAAAACATTCAGTACTTC.

As concerns this clonotype: At one end, the junction sequence differs from germline, possibly due to a read error. The V gene is TRBV7-9, the J gene TRBJ2-1, with 10 bases aligning to TRBD2. CDR1 is SEHNR and CDR2 is FQNEAQ in the germline V gene (reference sequence). The CDR3 is made up of 15 amino acids. Here the CDR3 reads CASSNAGLAYNGQFF. For the CDR3, the DNA is TGTGCCAGCAGTAATGCGGGACTAGCGTACAATGGGCAGTTCTTC. Combining the CDR3 with reference TRBV7-9 and TRBJ2-1 gives the whole variable domain DTGVSQNPRHKITKRGQNVTFRCDPISEHNRLYWYRQTLGQGPEFLTYFQNEAQLEKSRLLSDRFSAERPKGSFSTLEIQRTEQGDSAMYLCASSNAGLAYNGQFFGPGTRLTVL.

CDR3 in DNA: TGTGCCAGCAGCGTCACAGGGGACCCAGATACGCAGTATTTT. This encodes CASSVTGDPDTQYF. This chain joins TRBV7-2 and TRBJ2-3, with 7 bases identical to TRBD1. The CDR3 consists of 14 residues. Germline values: CDR1 SGHTA, CDR2 FQGNSA. Losses at the gene ends were 5 bases for V and 4 bases for J; bases not matched to a gene: 6.

V and J are TRBV2 and TRBJ2-5; D is ambiguous. Between the trimmed V and J ends, which lost 7 bases and 4 bases, there was a span of 13 bases. CDR1 is SNHLY, CDR2 FYNNEI, per germline. This CDR3 has 13 residues. The CDR3 nucleotides are TGTGCCAGCAATCAAAGGCCACTAGAGACCCAGTACTTC. Translation gives CASNQRPLETQYF.

A single count supports this clonotype. The chain couples TRBV7-8 to TRBJ2-1; 12 bases line up with TRBD1. The J call is doubtful: the DNA matches TRBJ2-7 better. Germline loops: CDR1 SGHVS, CDR2 FQNEAQ. The CDR3 runs 15 residues. This chain's CDR3 is CASSEWGTGGGEQYF. CDR3 nucleotides: TGTGCCAGCAGCGAATGGGGGACAGGGGGCGGAGAGCAGTACTTC.

This clonotype was seen only a few times. This sequence joins TRBV29-1 and TRBJ2-1; D perhaps matches TRBD1 (6 bases). Germline CDR1 reads SQVTM; CDR2 reads ANQGSEA. This CDR3 is 13 amino acids long. The germline V and J ends were trimmed by 4 bases and 4 bases, with 11 bases remaining between them. For the CDR3, the DNA is TGCAGCGTTGGAGTGACAGGTTACAATGAGCAGTTCTTC. It codes for CSVGVTGYNEQFF.

The rearrangement links TRBV28 to TRBJ2-5; D perhaps matches TRBD1 (6 bases). Near its end, the DNA agrees better with TRBJ2-7, so the J call may be wrong. Germline-derived CDR1 and CDR2 are MDHEN and SYDVKM. The CDR3 is 12 amino acids. CDR3 sequence: CASSSVGGEQYF. As DNA, the CDR3 is TGTGCCAGCAGTTCGGTAGGGGGCGAGCAGTACTTC.

The chain is built from TRBV12-3 or TRBV12-4 and TRBJ2-7; D could derive from TRBD1 or TRBD2 (5 bases each). This CDR3 contains 12 residues. V was clipped by 5 bases and J by 6 bases, with 11 bases between them. The CDR3 protein is CASSPGTGEQYF. The CDR3 DNA follows: TGTGCCAGCAGTCCGGGGACGGGCGAGCAGTACTTC.

In its sample, this clonotype was seen a few times. The chain employs TRBV12-3 or TRBV12-4 and TRBJ1-1; TRBD1 matches at 8 bases. The J segment lost 7 bases and the V segment lost 7 bases, leaving 14 bases of the junction unmatched. The CDR3 totals 15 residues. The CDR3 sequence is CASTGNAGTGVEAFF. The CDR3, as DNA: TGTGCCAGCACGGGAAATGCCGGGACAGGTGTTGAAGCTTTCTTT.

The chain recombines TRBV6-2 or TRBV6-3 with TRBJ1-1; D is uncertain. The CDR3 contains 13 residues. V was shortened by 6 bases and J by 3 bases, with 11 bases between the two germline ends. In germline, CDR1 is MNHEY, CDR2 SVGEGT. The CDR3 DNA sequence: TGTGCCAGCAGCCAGACAACCTACACTGAAGCTTTCTTT. Residues: CASSQTTYTEAFF.

The V call is TRBV12-3 or TRBV12-4, the J call TRBJ2-1; 7 nucleotides align to TRBD2. Trimming cost V 3 bases and J 7 bases; bases outside gene matches: 6. This CDR3 region has 14 residues. The CDR3 nucleotides are TGTGCCAGCAGTTTCAGGGAGGGGCGGAATGAGCAGTTCTTC. Its translation is CASSFREGRNEQFF.

J is TRBJ2-6 and V is TRBV11-2; D not resolved. The CDR3 runs 17 residues. Trimming took off 0 bases at V and 0 bases at J, with 9 bases between the two ends. Germline V gene sequence: CDR1 SGHAT, CDR2 FQNNGV. CDR3 DNA: TGTGCCAGCAGCTTAGATTGGACGTCCTCTGGGGCCAACGTCCTGACTTTC. This gives the protein CASSLDWTSSGANVLTF.

This sequence joins TRBV7-2 and TRBJ1-6; 10 nucleotides align to TRBD1. V shed 5 bases, J shed 9 bases, and the junction held 19 bases outside the gene matches. The germline CDR1 and CDR2 sequences are SGHTA and FQGNSA. CDR3 size: 19 residues. The CDR3 sequence: CASSARTTGGAGGSSPLHF. The CDR3 DNA reads as TGTGCCAGCAGCGCGCGCACGACAGGGGGCGCGGGGGGCTCTTCACCCCTCCACTTT.

The chain employs TRBV6-1 and TRBJ2-7; D uncertain. Germline V CDR1 and CDR2: MNHNS, SASEGT. V was trimmed by 5 bases and J by 7 bases, leaving 21 bases between them. The CDR3 totals 15 residues. The CDR3 spells CASSSTSGDTSEQYF. The CDR3, as DNA: TGTGCCAGCAGTTCCACATCTGGGGATACGTCTGAGCAGTACTTC.

The chain combines TRBV6-1 with TRBJ2-1; the match to TRBD2 covers 11 bases. Unmatched junction bases numbered 3, after V lost 4 bases and J lost 1 base. The CDR3 is 16 residues long. The germline V gene encodes CDR1 MNHNS and CDR2 SASEGT. This chain's CDR3 is CASSVAGGSSYNEQFF. As DNA, the CDR3 is TGTGCCAGCAGTGTAGCGGGGGGGAGTTCCTACAATGAGCAGTTCTTC.

This clonotype has a handful of counts. V usage is TRBV29-1 and J usage is TRBJ2-1; possible D gene TRBD1, 6 bases. There are 16 residues in the CDR3. Germline V lookup: CDR1 SQVTM, CDR2 ANQGSEA. Between the trimmed V and J ends, which lost 4 bases and 0 bases, there was a span of 16 bases. In DNA, the CDR3 is TGCAGCGTTGCCAAGTCAGGGGCCTCCTCCTACAATGAGCAGTTCTTC. Encoded protein: CSVAKSGASSYNEQFF.

The J gene is TRBJ2-1, the V gene TRBV6-4; 14 positions agree with TRBD2. Germline-derived CDR1 and CDR2 are MRHNA and SNTAGT. With V trimmed by 10 bases and J by 10 bases, 12 bases remained unmatched. CDR3 length: 15 residues. The CDR3 is CANRLAGGPRQEQFF. The DNA for the CDR3 is TGTGCCAACAGACTAGCGGGGGGGCCTCGACAGGAGCAGTTCTTC.

V usage is TRBV2 and J usage is TRBJ2-1; tentatively, D is TRBD2 (5 bases). Trimming shortened V by 10 bases and J by 9 bases, and 13 bases separated the two germline ends. Germline lookup yields CDR1 SNHLY and CDR2 FYNNEI. This CDR3 is built from 11 residues. The DNA for the CDR3 is TGTGCCAACACTGGACGGGGTGAGCAGTTCTTC. Translated, it gives CANTGRGEQFF.

V is TRBV4-3 and J is TRBJ1-4; D is undetermined. Deletions cut 1 base from V and 8 bases from J, with 11 bases between. The CDR3 extends over 14 amino acids. The germline CDR1 and CDR2 sequences are LGHNA and YSLEER. The CDR3 DNA follows: TGCGCCAGCAGCCAAGCATTTGGCGAGGAAAAACTGTTTTTT. It is translated as CASSQAFGEEKLFF.

The V call is TRBV27, the J call TRBJ1-2, with TRBD1 matching over 11 bases. Trimming cost V 2 bases and J 5 bases; bases outside gene matches: 7. Germline CDR1 is MNHEY and CDR2 is SMNVEV (reference sequence). The CDR3 is made up of 16 amino acids. The CDR3 region is CASSLGAGQGVYGYTF. CDR3 bases: TGTGCCAGCAGTTTAGGCGCGGGACAGGGGGTTTATGGCTACACCTTC.

This clonotype was counted between two and nine times. The V gene is TRBV5-8, the J gene TRBJ1-1; D ambiguous. CDR3 length equals 16 residues. Germline-derived CDR1 and CDR2 are SGHTS and YDEGEE. V gave up 3 bases and J gave up 0 bases, with 15 bases separating them. The DNA for the CDR3 is TGTGCCAGCAGCTGGACGGCTCCTAGGATGAACACTGAAGCTTTCTTT. Translated: CASSWTAPRMNTEAFF.

V and J are TRBV24-1 and TRBJ2-7, with 7 bases aligning to TRBD2. The CDR3 covers 15 residues. Germline lookup yields CDR1 KGHDR and CDR2 SFDVKD. Trimming at V came to 1 base and at J to 2 bases, leaving 4 bases not matched to a gene. CDR3 nucleotide sequence: TGTGCCACCAGTGATTTAAGCGGGGCCCCCTACGAGCAGTACTTC. As protein: CATSDLSGAPYEQYF.

This clonotype has a handful of counts. The chain recombines TRBV12-3 or TRBV12-4 with TRBJ2-7, with 10 bases matching TRBD1. The CDR3 covers 16 residues. V gave up 5 bases and J gave up 3 bases; unmatched junction bases: 10. The CDR3 nucleotides are TGTGCCAGCAGTCCCGAGGCGGGACAGGGGAACTACGAGCAGTACTTC. Encoded protein: CASSPEAGQGNYEQYF.

Points on this clonotype: An end of the junction differs from the germline gene, which may be a read error. The chain uses TRBV29-1 and TRBJ2-1, with 10 bases fitting TRBD1. Germline assignment: CDR1 SQVTM and CDR2 ANQGSEA. The CDR3 consists of 11 residues. CDR3 in DNA: TGCGGCGTGGCCGACAGGGGGCAAGCGTTCTTC. The encoded protein is CGVADRGQAFF.

The genes are TRBV10-3 and TRBJ2-5; 7 bases map to TRBD1. CDR1 is ENHRY and CDR2 is SYGVKD in the germline V gene. Trimming took 3 bases from V and 8 from J; bases not matched to a gene: 9. This CDR3 region has 14 residues. The CDR3 protein is CAISEKTGQRTQYF. CDR3 bases: TGTGCCATCAGTGAAAAGACAGGGCAAAGAACCCAGTACTTC.

The chain carries TRBV7-9 and TRBJ2-7; TRBD2 agrees at 14 bases. Trimming removed 5 bases from V and 1 base from J; junction bases left unmatched: 4. The CDR3 is made up of 16 amino acids. CDR1 and CDR2 from the germline V gene are SEHNR and FQNEAQ (reference sequence). The CDR3 DNA is TGTGCCAGCAGCCCGGGACTAGCGGGAGAATCCTACGAGCAGTACTTC. Translating gives CASSPGLAGESYEQYF.